Listed here are 8 T cell receptor beta chains from one sample, sequenced in a study of blood T cell repertoires in COVID-19. The method was immunoSEQ multiplex PCR; TCRdb's version includes in-frame clones alone and lacks a portion of them. Among around 130,000 clones listed, less than 85% were seen once. Input material: PBMCs or T cells enriched from blood (not recorded which). The source is a woman aged 18-30 years who had been exposed to COVID-19.

This clone was counted a single time. V usage is TRBV6-5 and J usage is TRBJ1-4; perhaps TRBD1 as D (6 bases). CDR3 length: 14 amino acids. Trimming took off 6 bases at V and 7 bases at J, with 15 bases between the two ends. CDR1 is MNHEY, CDR2 SVGAGI, per germline. Here the CDR3 DNA reads TGTGCCAGCAGCAAGGGGGTTAAGGGTGAAAAACTGTTTTTT. It is translated as CASSKGVKGEKLFF.

This clone appeared once. This chain joins TRBV7-6 and TRBJ1-5, with TRBD1 as a possible D gene (6 bases). CDR3 length equals 15 residues. Per germline, CDR1 SGHVS and CDR2 FNYEAQ. The V gene lost 1 base and the J gene lost 1 base, with 8 bases spanning the gap. The CDR3 spells CASSLGDRSNQPQHF. The CDR3 nucleotides are TGTGCCAGCAGCTTAGGCGACAGGAGCAATCAGCCCCAGCATTTT.

This chain uses TRBV7-9 with TRBJ1-4, with TRBD1 as a possible D gene (6 bases). Germline V gene data show CDR1 as SEHNR and CDR2 as FQNEAQ (reference sequence). The CDR3 extends over 17 amino acids. V was clipped by 4 bases and J by 3 bases, with 18 bases between them. For the CDR3, the DNA is TGTGCCAGCAGCTCCCTATCGGGGGGCGTCGCTAATGAAAAACTGTTTTTT. Amino acid sequence: CASSSLSGGVANEKLFF. Looking up the rest from reference TRBV7-9 and TRBJ1-4 gives the full variable domain: DTGVSQNPRHKITKRGQNVTFRCDPISEHNRLYWYRQTLGQGPEFLTYFQNEAQLEKSRLLSDRFSAERPKGSFSTLEIQRTEQGDSAMYLCASSSLSGGVANEKLFFGSGTQLSVL.

The rearrangement uses TRBV19 and TRBJ2-1; 9 bases agree with TRBD2. V was clipped by 2 bases and J by 9 bases; unmatched bases: 14. Germline assignment: CDR1 LNHDA and CDR2 SQIVND (reference sequence). This CDR3 comprises 17 residues. This chain's CDR3 is CASSIFWREGILGEQFF. The CDR3 bases are TGTGCCAGTAGTATATTCTGGCGGGAGGGTATTTTGGGTGAGCAGTTCTTC.

This clone was observed a single time. The V call is TRBV6-5, the J call TRBJ2-5; 9 bases are a match to TRBD2. V gave up 7 bases and J gave up 4 bases; unmatched junction bases: 10. CDR3 length equals 15 residues. Per the germline V gene, CDR1 is MNHEY and CDR2 is SVGAGI. In DNA form, the CDR3 reads TGTGCCAGCATGGTACGGCGGGAGGGCCGAGAGACCCAGTACTTC. It translates to CASMVRREGRETQYF.

With respect to this clone: The junction departs from the called germline gene at one end, perhaps through a read error. The chain links TRBV15 to TRBJ2-1; 8 bases line up with TRBD2. Germline CDR1 and CDR2: LNHNV and YYDKDF (reference sequence). The CDR3 sequence is 13 residues long. CDR3 loop: CAARSGSMDEQFF. As DNA, the CDR3 is TGTGCCGCCAGGAGCGGGAGCATGGATGAGCAGTTCTTC.

The chain joins TRBV18 to TRBJ1-4; D gene ambiguous. The CDR3 has 14 residues. The germline gives CDR1 KGHSH, CDR2 LQKENI. Trimming removed 2 bases at V and 4 bases at J, with 8 bases between. CDR3 sequence: CASSPSSGNEKLFF. The DNA for the CDR3 is TGTGCCAGCTCACCATCGAGCGGTAATGAAAAACTGTTTTTT.

The chain recombines TRBV5-1 with TRBJ2-1; 8 bases agree with TRBD2. Per the germline V gene, CDR1 is SGHRS and CDR2 is YFSETQ. The trim removed 2 bases at V and 8 bases at J, leaving 6 bases unmatched. The CDR3 runs 14 residues. CDR3 loop: CASSFQRERDEQFF. CDR3 DNA sequence: TGCGCCAGCAGCTTCCAGCGGGAGCGCGATGAGCAGTTCTTC.